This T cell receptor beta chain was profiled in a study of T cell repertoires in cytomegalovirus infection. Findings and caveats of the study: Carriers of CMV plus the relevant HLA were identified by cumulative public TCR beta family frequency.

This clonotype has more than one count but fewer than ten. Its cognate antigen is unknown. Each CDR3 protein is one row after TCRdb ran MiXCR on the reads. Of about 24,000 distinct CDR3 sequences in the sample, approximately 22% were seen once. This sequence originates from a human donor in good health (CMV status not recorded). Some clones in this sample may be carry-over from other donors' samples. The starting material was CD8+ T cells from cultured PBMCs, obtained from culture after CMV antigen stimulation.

The CDR3 reads CASSRKSSYNEQFF. The CDR3 DNA follows: TGTGCCAGCAGCCGTAAGAGCTCCTACAATGAGCAGTTCTTC. This chain uses TRBV3-1 with TRBJ2-1; D unresolved. Per germline, CDR1 LGHDT and CDR2 YNNKEL (reference sequence). V was clipped by 4 bases and J by 0 bases, with 7 bases between them. The CDR3 consists of 14 residues.